Shown below are 11 T cell receptor beta chains from a single sample sequenced in a study of CD8 T cells in Susac syndrome. Random hexamers were used to reverse transcribe the RNA input (about 0.5 to 1 ug). TCRdb reprocessed the immunoSEQ multiplex PCR reads via MiXCR and lists one record per CDR3 protein. In the table there are about 160,000 distinct CDR3 sequences, approximately 93% of which are singletons. The sequenced sample was CD4+ T cells from PBMCs. Receptors originate from a human donor with multiple sclerosis.

V usage is TRBV25-1 and J usage is TRBJ2-3; a possible D gene is TRBD2 (5 bases). V lost 2 bases and J lost 5, with 14 bases in between. The CDR3 has 15 residues. Germline values: CDR1 MGHDK, CDR2 SYGVNS. The CDR3 protein is CASSEGAWELDTQYF. CDR3 in DNA: TGTGCCAGCAGTGAAGGTGCTTGGGAGTTAGATACGCAGTATTTT.

V gene TRBV3-1 combines with J gene TRBJ1-2; D uncertain. The CDR3 loop spans 15 amino acids. Trimming pared 1 base from V and 3 bases from J, leaving 12 bases between. CDR1 and CDR2 (germline): LGHDT, YNNKEL (reference sequence). This chain's CDR3 is CASSQGHPEDYGYTF. In DNA, the CDR3 is TGTGCCAGCAGCCAAGGACATCCGGAAGACTATGGCTACACCTTC.

The rearrangement uses TRBV3-1 and TRBJ2-5; TRBD1 might be the D (5 bases). Germline V gene data show CDR1 as LGHDT and CDR2 as YNNKEL (reference sequence). CDR3 size: 13 residues. V lost 0 bases, J lost 7 bases, and 9 bases lay in between. CDR3 DNA sequence: TGTGCCAGCAGCCAAGAAAGTAGGGGGACCCAGTACTTC. Its translation is CASSQESRGTQYF.

V and J are TRBV19 and TRBJ1-5; 8 bases are shared with TRBD1. Germline V gene lookup returns CDR1 LNHDA and CDR2 SQIVND (reference sequence). The CDR3 runs to 16 residues. J lost 1 base, V lost 5 bases, and 7 bases had no gene match. The CDR3 region has the DNA TGTGCCAGTAGTCCACAACAGGGGGGGAGCAATCAGCCCCAGCATTTT. It specifies CASSPQQGGSNQPQHF. The variable domain in full, completed from reference TRBV19 and TRBJ1-5, reads DGGITQSPKYLFRKEGQNVTLSCEQNLNHDAMYWYRQDPGQGLRLIYYSQIVNDFQKGDIAEGYSVSREKKESFPLTVTSAQKNPTAFYLCASSPQQGGSNQPQHFGDGTRLSIL.

The count of this clonotype is one. V usage is TRBV19 and J usage is TRBJ2-5, with a weak D call TRBD1 (6 bases). The CDR3 totals 14 residues. The germline gives CDR1 LNHDA, CDR2 SQIVND (reference sequence). Trimming removed 6 bases at V and 0 bases at J, with 11 bases between. Here the CDR3 reads CASSPGQYQETQYF. The CDR3 DNA is TGTGCCAGTAGCCCCGGACAGTACCAAGAGACCCAGTACTTC.

This clonotype has only one observation. The gene calls are TRBV3-1 and TRBJ2-1; D not resolved. V was pared by 3 bases and J by 7 bases, with 7 bases between. Looked up from germline, CDR1 is LGHDT and CDR2 is YNNKEL (reference sequence). The CDR3 length is 12 residues. CDR3 region: CASSQRWNEQFF. The CDR3 DNA sequence: TGTGCCAGCAGCCAGCGATGGAATGAGCAGTTCTTC.

This clonotype was observed a few times. The rearrangement joins TRBV11-2 to TRBJ1-1, with D hard to call. Germline CDR1 and CDR2: SGHAT and FQNNGV. The CDR3 runs 13 residues. Trimming removed 1 base from V and 0 bases from J, with 3 bases in between. Here the CDR3 reads CASSLGLNTEAFF. DNA for the CDR3: TGTGCCAGCAGCTTAGGCCTGAACACTGAAGCTTTCTTT.

This chain uses TRBV29-1 with TRBJ2-7; 8 nucleotides line up with TRBD1. This CDR3 is built from 12 residues. The germline CDR1 and CDR2 sequences are SQVTM and ANQGSEA. J lost 0 bases, V lost 7 bases, and 2 bases had no gene match. CDR3 DNA: TGCAGCGCAGGGACAGGCTCCTACGAGCAGTACTTC. Encoded protein: CSAGTGSYEQYF.

The CDR3 protein is CASSQTGSGEAVLNTEAFF. The CDR3 coding sequence is TGCGCCAGCAGTCAAACGGGATCGGGTGAGGCCGTGTTGAACACTGAAGCTTTCTTT. The chain is built from TRBV23-1 and TRBJ1-1; D uncertain. TRBV23-1 is flagged as an ORF with uncertain function. Trimming left V 2 bases short and J 0 bases short, with 22 bases between. This CDR3 has 19 residues.

The chain links TRBV7-2 to TRBJ2-3; D may be TRBD1 (5 bases). V was cut by 6 bases and J by 7 bases, with 14 bases left in between. CDR1 is SGHTA, CDR2 FQGNSA, per germline. This CDR3 spans 13 amino acids. DNA for the CDR3: TGTGCCAGCAGTCCCACAGGAGATAATACGCAGTATTTT. Amino acids: CASSPTGDNTQYF.

DNA for the CDR3: TGCAGTACTACCACAGGGTCCGATACGCAGTATTTT. As protein: CSTTTGSDTQYF. The V and J genes are TRBV20-1 and TRBJ2-3, with D maybe TRBD1 (6 bases). V lost 8 bases, J lost 6 bases, and 15 bases lay in between. Germline-derived CDR1 and CDR2 are DFQATT and SNEGSKA (reference sequence). The CDR3 has 12 residues.